This passage covers 10 T cell receptor beta chains from one sample sequenced in a study of cytomegalovirus exposure and HLA in healthy donors. Repertoires were generated with immunoSEQ multiplex PCR, while TCRdb's copy carries only in-frame clones and drops some. The table records 110,000 to 150,000 clones, 80% to 90% of them present only once. The sequencing input was PBMCs. These receptors all come from a woman under 30 in good health and CMV-seropositive.

This clone has just one count. The chain links TRBV9 to TRBJ2-5; 7 nucleotides match TRBD2. The CDR3 consists of 17 residues. From germline, CDR1 is SGDLS and CDR2 YYNGEE. The junction had 16 bases not matched to a gene; V was cut back by 4 bases and J by 4 bases. DNA for the CDR3: TGTGCCAGCAGCCCCCAGGGTCGTCTAGCGGTGGGAGAGACCCAGTACTTC. Translated, it gives CASSPQGRLAVGETQYF.

The chain couples TRBV2 to TRBJ2-3; D possibly corresponds to TRBD2 (6 bases). The CDR3 consists of 15 residues. V lost 8 bases and J 0 bases, leaving 15 bases between the germline ends. The germline CDR1 and CDR2 sequences are SNHLY and FYNNEI. The DNA for the CDR3 is TGTGCCAGCGGTTTTACGGGGGTTAGCACAGATACGCAGTATTTT. Protein sequence: CASGFTGVSTDTQYF.

For the CDR3, the DNA is TGTGCCAGCCTGAAGGGGGGACAGGCCCGCAACGAGCAGTACTTC. It is translated as CASLKGGQARNEQYF. The chain combines TRBV6-1 with TRBJ2-7; 8 bases map to TRBD1. The germline CDR1 and CDR2 sequences are MNHNS and SASEGT. The CDR3 loop spans 15 amino acids. The V gene end was trimmed by 8 bases and the J gene end by 5 bases; junction bases not matched to a gene: 14.

The chain combines TRBV6-5 with TRBJ1-5; no reliable D call. The CDR3 totals 14 residues. Germline loops: CDR1 MNHEY, CDR2 SVGAGI. Trimming removed 4 bases at V and 7 bases at J, with 14 bases between. DNA of the CDR3: TGTGCCAGCAGTTCCCAACCGGGTCGCCAGCCCCAGCATTTT. Its protein is CASSSQPGRQPQHF.

Here the CDR3 reads CASSLDGGGGNEQFF. CDR3 sequence (DNA): TGTGCCAGCAGCTTAGACGGCGGGGGCGGCAATGAGCAGTTCTTC. The chain is built from TRBV7-9 and TRBJ2-1; TRBD2 is a possible D gene (7 bases). Germline loops: CDR1 SEHNR, CDR2 FQNEAQ (reference sequence). This CDR3 contains 15 residues. Trimming cost V 1 base and J 6 bases, with 13 bases left between them.

The chain has TRBV7-6 and TRBJ2-6; D is perhaps TRBD1 (5 bases). Germline V CDR1 and CDR2: SGHVS, FNYEAQ. There are 17 residues in the CDR3. Between the trimmed V and J ends, which lost 1 base and 0 bases, there was a span of 10 bases. This CDR3 reads CASSLGIQGSGANVLTF. The CDR3 nucleotides are TGTGCCAGCAGCTTAGGAATCCAGGGCTCTGGGGCCAACGTCCTGACTTTC. Full variable domain (missing parts from reference TRBV7-6 and TRBJ2-6): GAGVSQSPRYKVTKRGQDVALRCDPISGHVSLYWYRQALGQGPEFLTYFNYEAQQDKSGLPNDRFSAERPEGSISTLTIQRTEQRDSAMYRCASSLGIQGSGANVLTFGAGSRLTVL.

The V gene is TRBV30, the J gene TRBJ1-5; TRBD1 matches at 7 bases. The V and J ends lost 3 bases and 5 bases, in that order; junction bases with no gene match: 7. Germline CDR1 and CDR2: GTSNPN and SVGIG (reference sequence). There are 14 residues in the CDR3. The CDR3 reads CAWSAGQADQPQHF. The CDR3 DNA reads as TGTGCCTGGAGCGCCGGACAGGCCGATCAGCCCCAGCATTTT.

Many counts were recorded for this clone. The rearrangement joins TRBV11-2 to TRBJ1-2, with D possibly matching TRBD1 (6 bases). CDR1 and CDR2 (germline): SGHAT, FQNNGV. The germline V and J ends were trimmed by 3 bases and 4 bases, with 12 bases remaining between them. CDR3 length: 14 amino acids. The DNA of the CDR3 is TGTGCCAGCAGCTTCCTCAGGGGCCGCTATGGCTACACCTTC. It encodes CASSFLRGRYGYTF.

The chain has TRBV5-4 and TRBJ2-5, with 7 nucleotides matching TRBD2. V shed 4 bases, J shed 5 bases, and the junction held 17 bases outside the gene matches. The CDR3 covers 17 residues. The germline V gene encodes CDR1 SGHNT and CDR2 YYREEE (reference sequence). The CDR3 sequence is CASSPPRVGTNLETQYF. As DNA, the CDR3 is TGTGCCAGCAGCCCTCCCCGGGTAGGGACTAACTTGGAGACCCAGTACTTC. The entire variable domain, with the rest obtained from reference TRBV5-4 and TRBJ2-5, is as follows: ETGVTQSPTHLIKTRGQQVTLRCSSQSGHNTVSWYQQALGQGPQFIFQYYREEENGRGNFPPRFSGLQFPNYSSELNVNALELDDSALYLCASSPPRVGTNLETQYFGPGTRLLVL.

CDR3 coding DNA: TGCGCCAGCAGCTTGGTTTCAGGGGGCGTCAATGAGCAGTTCTTC. It is translated as CASSLVSGGVNEQFF. The V and J genes are TRBV5-1 and TRBJ2-1; 8 bases line up with TRBD1. CDR1 and CDR2 (germline): SGHRS, YFSETQ. V lost 0 bases to trimming and J lost 6 bases; unmatched junction nucleotides: 5. This CDR3 is 15 amino acids long.